Below, one TCR beta chain is given with its context. As yet, its antigen is unknown. The treatment here: 10-day PBMC culture with coronavirus spike peptide pools or control peptides (ViraFEST assay). V was clipped by 0 bases and J by 4 bases, with 7 bases between them. CDR1 is SGHNT and CDR2 is YYREEE in the germline V gene (reference sequence). CDR3 length: 13 residues. Cultured CD4+ T cell DNA was sequenced using the Oncomine TCR Beta short-read assay. TCRdb re-analysed the PCR reads in MiXCR, keeping a single row per CDR3 protein. The sample carries more than 9,000 distinct CDR3 sequences, around 60% recorded once. This entry belongs to a study of vaccination and CD4 T cells after COVID-19. Whole-study context: Samples after vaccination came a median 72 days past dose two, ranging 14 to 241.

The sample comprised CD4+ T cells from blood, cultured in vitro. The TCR was taken from a human donor who had recovered from COVID-19. This chain connects TRBV5-4 to TRBJ1-1, with D hard to call. The CDR3 loop is CASSLGRFTEAFF. Written as DNA, the CDR3 is TGTGCCAGCAGCTTGGGGCGATTCACTGAAGCTTTCTTT.